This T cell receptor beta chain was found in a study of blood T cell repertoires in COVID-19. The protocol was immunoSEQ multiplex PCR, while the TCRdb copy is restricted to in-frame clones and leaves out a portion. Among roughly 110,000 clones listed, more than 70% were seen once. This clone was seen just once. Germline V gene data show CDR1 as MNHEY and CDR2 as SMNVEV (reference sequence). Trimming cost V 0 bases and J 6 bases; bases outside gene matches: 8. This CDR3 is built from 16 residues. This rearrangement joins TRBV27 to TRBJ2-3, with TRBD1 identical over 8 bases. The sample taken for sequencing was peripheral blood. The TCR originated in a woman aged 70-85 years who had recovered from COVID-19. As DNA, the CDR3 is TGTGCCAGCAGTTTATCGGGGGCAGGGGGCGGCGATACGCAGTATTTT. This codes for CASSLSGAGGGDTQYF.